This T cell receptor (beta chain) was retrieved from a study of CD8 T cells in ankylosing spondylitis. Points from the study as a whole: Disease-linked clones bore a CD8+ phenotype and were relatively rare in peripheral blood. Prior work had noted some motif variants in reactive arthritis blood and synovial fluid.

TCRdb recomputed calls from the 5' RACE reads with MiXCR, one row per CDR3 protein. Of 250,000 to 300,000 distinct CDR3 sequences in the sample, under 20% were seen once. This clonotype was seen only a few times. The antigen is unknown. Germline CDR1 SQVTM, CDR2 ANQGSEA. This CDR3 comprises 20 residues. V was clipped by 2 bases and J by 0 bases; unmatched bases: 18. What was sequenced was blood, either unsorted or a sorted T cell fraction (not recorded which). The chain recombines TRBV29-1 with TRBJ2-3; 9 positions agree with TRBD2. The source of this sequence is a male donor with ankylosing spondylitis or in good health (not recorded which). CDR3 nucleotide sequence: TGCAGCGTTGAATATACAGCGGGAATCGCGGGAGGGCCGAGCACAGATACGCAGTATTTT. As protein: CSVEYTAGIAGGPSTDTQYF.